These T cell receptor beta chains were read from a single sample in a study of cytomegalovirus exposure and HLA in healthy donors. Method: immunoSEQ multiplex PCR; TCRdb's copy keeps in-frame clones and lacks some. This table has tens of thousands of clones, under 95% appearing once. Sequencing was carried out using PBMCs. The receptors were gathered from a young woman in good health and CMV-seropositive. Each CDR3 is given with its conserved first and last residue. A D gene is named only where the DNA matches it firmly. Expanded clones get a size class; other rows say once, few or many, or leave the size out.

J,D,V,size,CDR3,DNA
TRBJ2-7,.,TRBV5-1,.,CASSLAGSVAYEQYF,TGCGCCAGCAGCTTGGCCGGTAGCGTAGCCTACGAGCAGTACTTC
TRBJ1-4,.,TRBV28,.,CASSLSQGLNEKLFF,TGTGCCAGCAGTTTATCACAGGGCCTGAATGAAAAACTGTTTTTT
TRBJ1-1,TRBD1,TRBV5-1,.,CASSLQGALTEAFF,TGCGCCAGCAGCTTGCAGGGGGCTCTGACTGAAGCTTTCTTT
TRBJ1-2,TRBD1,TRBV29-1,.,CSVPDRLANYGYTF,TGCAGCGTGCCGGACAGGTTAGCTAACTATGGCTACACCTTC
TRBJ2-1,TRBD2,TRBV6-5,.,CASRREGSNEQFF,TGTGCCAGCCGACGGGAGGGGAGCAATGAGCAGTTCTTC
TRBJ1-2,.,TRBV4-3,once,CASSQGSQTLYGYTF,TGCGCCAGCAGCCAAGGTTCACAGACACTCTATGGCTACACCTTC
TRBJ1-5,.,TRBV19,.,CASSIDGQGYQPQHF,TGTGCCAGTAGTATAGATGGGCAGGGGTATCAGCCCCAGCATTTT
TRBJ2-1,.,TRBV27,.,CASSFGLPPNEQFF,TGTGCCAGCAGTTTCGGACTCCCCCCTAATGAGCAGTTCTTC
TRBJ2-5,TRBD2,TRBV20-1,.,CSATSGETQYF,TGCAGTGCGACTAGCGGAGAGACCCAGTACTTC
TRBJ2-5,TRBD2,TRBV2,once,CASNSGVLQETQYF,TGTGCCAGCAATAGCGGGGTCCTCCAAGAGACCCAGTACTTC
TRBJ2-7,TRBD2,TRBV7-2,.,CASRQNWGLAGISYEQYF,TGTGCCAGCAGACAGAACTGGGGACTAGCGGGAATCTCCTACGAGCAGTACTTC
TRBJ2-1,TRBD1,TRBV7-9,.,CASSPGEGQAYNEQFF,TGTGCCAGCAGCCCCGGTGAGGGACAGGCCTACAATGAGCAGTTCTTC
TRBJ1-2,.,TRBV2,.,CASSDWLDREDYGYTF,TGTGCCAGCAGTGATTGGCTGGATCGGGAAGACTATGGCTACACCTTC
TRBJ1-2,.,TRBV5-6,once,CASSLAGGYTF,TGTGCCAGCAGCTTAGCAGGTGGCTACACCTTC
TRBJ1-5,.,TRBV28,.,CASSSPGLGDQPQHF,TGTGCCAGCAGTTCCCCGGGCCTAGGGGATCAGCCCCAGCATTTT
TRBJ1-1,TRBD1,TRBV18,.,CASSLKTGLGNTEAFF,TGTGCCAGCTCACTAAAGACAGGGCTGGGCAACACTGAAGCTTTCTTT
TRBJ2-1,TRBD2,TRBV15,.,CATSQSGVFNNEQFF,TGTGCCACCAGCCAGAGCGGGGTATTCAACAATGAGCAGTTCTTC
TRBJ2-5,.,TRBV5-4,.,CASSPGAVPTRQETQYF,TGTGCCAGCAGCCCCGGAGCGGTCCCGACCAGACAAGAGACCCAGTACTTC
TRBJ1-5,.,TRBV2,.,CASSERTGPVNQPQHF,TGTGCCAGCAGTGAACGAACAGGGCCGGTTAATCAGCCCCAGCATTTT
TRBJ2-1,.,TRBV19,.,CASSIEASVHEQFF,TGTGCCAGTAGTATAGAGGCTAGCGTCCATGAGCAGTTCTTC
TRBJ2-2,.,TRBV7-2,.,CASSLGLGELFF,TGTGCCAGCAGCTTAGGTCTCGGGGAGCTGTTTTTT
TRBJ1-2,TRBD1,TRBV28,once,CASSPPGQTYGYTF,TGTGCCAGCAGCCCACCGGGACAGACCTATGGCTACACCTTC
TRBJ1-5,.,TRBV7-2,.,CASSLVGTSNQPQHF,TGTGCCAGCAGCTTAGTGGGGACAAGCAATCAGCCCCAGCATTTT
TRBJ1-2,TRBD1,TRBV6-5,.,CASSLGTGYGYTF,TGTGCCAGCAGTCTCGGGACAGGCTATGGCTACACCTTC
TRBJ2-7,.,TRBV7-2,once,CASSWSSGGYEQYF,TGTGCCAGCAGTTGGAGTAGCGGAGGATACGAGCAGTACTTC
TRBJ1-1,.,TRBV6-1,.,CASSERRTVMNTEAFF,TGTGCCAGCAGTGAACGCCGGACAGTCATGAACACTGAAGCTTTCTTT
TRBJ2-3,.,TRBV30,.,CAWRDPGLSDTQYF,TGTGCCTGGAGGGACCCGGGACTCTCAGATACGCAGTATTTT
TRBJ2-7,TRBD2,TRBV5-8,.,CASSQTGLAELYEQYF,TGTGCCAGCAGCCAAACGGGACTAGCGGAACTCTACGAGCAGTACTTC
TRBJ2-1,.,TRBV9,.,CASSVATGGLREQFF,TGTGCCAGCAGCGTAGCTACTGGCGGCTTACGCGAGCAGTTCTTC
TRBJ2-3,.,TRBV18,.,CASSAQASTTDTQYF,TGTGCCAGCTCAGCTCAAGCGAGCACCACAGATACGCAGTATTTT
TRBJ2-1,TRBD2,TRBV2,.,CASRLPGLAGQHNEQFF,TGTGCCAGTCGACTACCGGGACTAGCGGGACAACACAATGAGCAGTTCTTC
TRBJ1-4,TRBD1,TRBV7-2,.,CASSTRTGWGEKLFF,TGTGCCAGCAGCACCCGGACAGGGTGGGGTGAAAAACTGTTTTTT
TRBJ2-7,TRBD2,TRBV7-2,.,CASSNPPAGGGYEQYF,TGTGCCAGCAGCAACCCCCCGGCGGGAGGGGGCTACGAGCAGTACTTC
TRBJ2-5,.,TRBV5-4,.,CASSSGNVGGETQYF,TGTGCCAGCAGCTCCGGTAACGTAGGGGGAGAGACCCAGTACTTC
TRBJ2-7,TRBD1,TRBV10-3,.,CAISETGGTNSEQYF,TGTGCCATCAGTGAAACAGGGGGCACCAACAGCGAGCAGTACTTC
TRBJ2-3,TRBD2,TRBV10-3,once,CAISPPAGADTQYF,TGTGCCATCAGCCCCCCAGCGGGAGCAGATACGCAGTATTTT
TRBJ2-7,.,TRBV13,.,CASSIGWPPNYEQYF,TGTGCCAGCAGCATAGGCTGGCCACCAAACTACGAGCAGTACTTC
TRBJ1-2,TRBD1,TRBV9,.,CASSEGQGHYGYTF,TGTGCCAGCAGCGAAGGACAGGGACACTATGGCTACACCTTC
TRBJ1-3,.,TRBV2,.,CASTPGQTRNTIYF,TGTGCCAGCACCCCGGGACAAACCAGAAACACCATATATTTT
TRBJ2-7,.,TRBV27,.,CASRSHRAGTGEQYF,TGTGCCAGCAGATCCCACAGGGCCGGGACGGGCGAGCAGTACTTC
TRBJ2-2,.,TRBV25-1,once,CASRRSANGELFF,TGTGCCAGCAGGAGGAGCGCGAACGGGGAGCTGTTTTTT
TRBJ2-2,.,TRBV19,.,CASSAGTSVSTGELFF,TGTGCCAGTAGTGCAGGGACTTCTGTAAGCACCGGGGAGCTGTTTTTT
TRBJ1-5,.,TRBV28,.,CASLRRSRGNQPQHF,TGTGCCAGCCTGAGGAGATCCCGAGGCAATCAGCCCCAGCATTTT
TRBJ2-3,.,TRBV9,.,CASSARSTDTQYF,TGTGCCAGCAGCGCCCGGAGCACAGATACGCAGTATTTT
TRBJ1-5,.,TRBV4-2,.,CASSQTGEDQPQHF,TGTGCCAGCAGCCAAACGGGGGAGGATCAGCCCCAGCATTTT
TRBJ2-1,TRBD2,TRBV2,.,CASTPRASGYNEQFF,TGTGCCAGCACCCCAAGGGCTAGCGGCTACAATGAGCAGTTCTTC
TRBJ2-2,TRBD1,TRBV7-9,.,CASSLRQGITGELFF,TGTGCCAGCAGCTTAAGACAGGGCATAACCGGGGAGCTGTTTTTT
TRBJ2-3,TRBD2,TRBV19,.,CASRQTSGRTTDTQYF,TGTGCCAGTAGGCAGACTAGCGGGAGAACCACAGATACGCAGTATTTT
TRBJ1-1,TRBD1,TRBV5-1,once,CASSLDRGRAFF,TGCGCCAGCAGCCTAGACAGGGGGCGAGCTTTCTTT
TRBJ1-5,TRBD1,TRBV5-6,.,CASSRGQGINQPQHF,TGTGCCAGCAGCCGGGGACAGGGGATCAATCAGCCCCAGCATTTT
TRBJ2-7,TRBD1,TRBV27,.,CASSFDRVSYEQYF,TGTGCCAGCAGTTTCGACAGGGTTTCCTACGAGCAGTACTTC
TRBJ2-7,TRBD2,TRBV7-9,.,CASQVGGLAGDSYEQYF,TGTGCCAGCCAGGTAGGAGGTTTGGCGGGGGACTCCTACGAGCAGTACTTC
TRBJ1-2,.,TRBV21-1,.,CASSGGQGADHNYGYTF,TGTGCCAGCAGCGGAGGACAGGGGGCAGACCATAACTATGGCTACACCTTC
TRBJ2-2,.,TRBV5-1,.,CASSLAGGPSTGELFF,TGCGCCAGCAGCTTGGCCGGAGGGCCGTCGACCGGGGAGCTGTTTTTT
TRBJ2-5,TRBD1,TRBV5-1,.,CASSSDLTGLETQYF,TGCGCCAGCAGCTCCGATCTGACAGGGTTGGAGACCCAGTACTTC